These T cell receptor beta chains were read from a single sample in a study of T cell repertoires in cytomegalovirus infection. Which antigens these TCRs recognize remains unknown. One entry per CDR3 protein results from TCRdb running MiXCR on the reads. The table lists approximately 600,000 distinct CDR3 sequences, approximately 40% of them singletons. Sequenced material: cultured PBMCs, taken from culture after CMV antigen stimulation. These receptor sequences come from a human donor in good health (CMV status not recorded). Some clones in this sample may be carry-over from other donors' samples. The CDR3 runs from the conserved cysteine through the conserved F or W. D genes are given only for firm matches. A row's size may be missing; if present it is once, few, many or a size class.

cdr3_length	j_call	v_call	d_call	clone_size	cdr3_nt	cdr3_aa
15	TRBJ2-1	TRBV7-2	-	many	TGTGCCAGCAGCACCCAAGGCGGGGAAAACAATGAGCAGTTCTTC	CASSTQGGENNEQFF
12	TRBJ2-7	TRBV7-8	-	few	TGTGCCAGCAGCCTTGACACCGTGGAGCAGTACTTC	CASSLDTVEQYF
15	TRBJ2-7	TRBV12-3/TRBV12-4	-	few	TGTGCCAGCAGTTGGGGCCCCACGGAAGCCTACGAGCAGTACTTC	CASSWGPTEAYEQYF
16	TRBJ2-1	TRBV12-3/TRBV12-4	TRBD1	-	TGTGCCAGCAGCCGGCTTCGGACAGGAGAGGGCAATGAGCAGTTCTTC	CASSRLRTGEGNEQFF
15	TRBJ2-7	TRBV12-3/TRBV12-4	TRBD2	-	TGTGCCAGCAGACCCGGACCGGGACTAGGTTTCGAGCAGTACTTC	CASRPGPGLGFEQYF
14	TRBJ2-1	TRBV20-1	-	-	TGCAGTGCCCCAGTGGCGGGTCCTTACAATGAGCAGTTCTTC	CSAPVAGPYNEQFF
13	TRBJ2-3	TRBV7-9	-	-	TGTGCCAGCAGCCCAGAGTGGACAGATACGCAGTATTTT	CASSPEWTDTQYF
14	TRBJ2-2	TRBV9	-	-	TGTGCCAGCAGCGTAGGTTTCGGGTCCGGGGAGCTGTTTTTT	CASSVGFGSGELFF
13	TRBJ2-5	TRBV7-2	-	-	TGTGCCAGCAGCTTAGGGGGGGGGGCGCGGGAGTACTTC	CASSLGGGAREYF
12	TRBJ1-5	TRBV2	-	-	TGTGCCAGCACTGATGGCAATCAGCCCCAGCATTTT	CASTDGNQPQHF